This T cell receptor beta chain is from a study of blood T cells in healthy people across ages. This CDR3 spans 17 amino acids. Germline CDR1 MNHEY, CDR2 SVGEGT. Trimming cost V 5 bases and J 5 bases, with 24 bases left between them. This clonotype was detected many times. A second PCR of roughly 6 to 12 cycles used a sample-barcoded 5' primer and a J-beta primer mix. TCRdb passed the 5' RACE reads through MiXCR, listing each CDR3 protein once. The sample lists roughly 1,800,000 distinct CDR3 sequences; just under 50% were seen once. Sequencing was carried out using blood. This sequence originates from a woman in her 40s in good health. The chain joins TRBV6-2 or TRBV6-3 to TRBJ2-5; no firm D call. This CDR3 reads CASSPPIDRLRRETQYF. CDR3 nucleotide sequence: TGTGCCAGCAGTCCACCCATCGATCGGTTAAGAAGGGAGACCCAGTACTTC.